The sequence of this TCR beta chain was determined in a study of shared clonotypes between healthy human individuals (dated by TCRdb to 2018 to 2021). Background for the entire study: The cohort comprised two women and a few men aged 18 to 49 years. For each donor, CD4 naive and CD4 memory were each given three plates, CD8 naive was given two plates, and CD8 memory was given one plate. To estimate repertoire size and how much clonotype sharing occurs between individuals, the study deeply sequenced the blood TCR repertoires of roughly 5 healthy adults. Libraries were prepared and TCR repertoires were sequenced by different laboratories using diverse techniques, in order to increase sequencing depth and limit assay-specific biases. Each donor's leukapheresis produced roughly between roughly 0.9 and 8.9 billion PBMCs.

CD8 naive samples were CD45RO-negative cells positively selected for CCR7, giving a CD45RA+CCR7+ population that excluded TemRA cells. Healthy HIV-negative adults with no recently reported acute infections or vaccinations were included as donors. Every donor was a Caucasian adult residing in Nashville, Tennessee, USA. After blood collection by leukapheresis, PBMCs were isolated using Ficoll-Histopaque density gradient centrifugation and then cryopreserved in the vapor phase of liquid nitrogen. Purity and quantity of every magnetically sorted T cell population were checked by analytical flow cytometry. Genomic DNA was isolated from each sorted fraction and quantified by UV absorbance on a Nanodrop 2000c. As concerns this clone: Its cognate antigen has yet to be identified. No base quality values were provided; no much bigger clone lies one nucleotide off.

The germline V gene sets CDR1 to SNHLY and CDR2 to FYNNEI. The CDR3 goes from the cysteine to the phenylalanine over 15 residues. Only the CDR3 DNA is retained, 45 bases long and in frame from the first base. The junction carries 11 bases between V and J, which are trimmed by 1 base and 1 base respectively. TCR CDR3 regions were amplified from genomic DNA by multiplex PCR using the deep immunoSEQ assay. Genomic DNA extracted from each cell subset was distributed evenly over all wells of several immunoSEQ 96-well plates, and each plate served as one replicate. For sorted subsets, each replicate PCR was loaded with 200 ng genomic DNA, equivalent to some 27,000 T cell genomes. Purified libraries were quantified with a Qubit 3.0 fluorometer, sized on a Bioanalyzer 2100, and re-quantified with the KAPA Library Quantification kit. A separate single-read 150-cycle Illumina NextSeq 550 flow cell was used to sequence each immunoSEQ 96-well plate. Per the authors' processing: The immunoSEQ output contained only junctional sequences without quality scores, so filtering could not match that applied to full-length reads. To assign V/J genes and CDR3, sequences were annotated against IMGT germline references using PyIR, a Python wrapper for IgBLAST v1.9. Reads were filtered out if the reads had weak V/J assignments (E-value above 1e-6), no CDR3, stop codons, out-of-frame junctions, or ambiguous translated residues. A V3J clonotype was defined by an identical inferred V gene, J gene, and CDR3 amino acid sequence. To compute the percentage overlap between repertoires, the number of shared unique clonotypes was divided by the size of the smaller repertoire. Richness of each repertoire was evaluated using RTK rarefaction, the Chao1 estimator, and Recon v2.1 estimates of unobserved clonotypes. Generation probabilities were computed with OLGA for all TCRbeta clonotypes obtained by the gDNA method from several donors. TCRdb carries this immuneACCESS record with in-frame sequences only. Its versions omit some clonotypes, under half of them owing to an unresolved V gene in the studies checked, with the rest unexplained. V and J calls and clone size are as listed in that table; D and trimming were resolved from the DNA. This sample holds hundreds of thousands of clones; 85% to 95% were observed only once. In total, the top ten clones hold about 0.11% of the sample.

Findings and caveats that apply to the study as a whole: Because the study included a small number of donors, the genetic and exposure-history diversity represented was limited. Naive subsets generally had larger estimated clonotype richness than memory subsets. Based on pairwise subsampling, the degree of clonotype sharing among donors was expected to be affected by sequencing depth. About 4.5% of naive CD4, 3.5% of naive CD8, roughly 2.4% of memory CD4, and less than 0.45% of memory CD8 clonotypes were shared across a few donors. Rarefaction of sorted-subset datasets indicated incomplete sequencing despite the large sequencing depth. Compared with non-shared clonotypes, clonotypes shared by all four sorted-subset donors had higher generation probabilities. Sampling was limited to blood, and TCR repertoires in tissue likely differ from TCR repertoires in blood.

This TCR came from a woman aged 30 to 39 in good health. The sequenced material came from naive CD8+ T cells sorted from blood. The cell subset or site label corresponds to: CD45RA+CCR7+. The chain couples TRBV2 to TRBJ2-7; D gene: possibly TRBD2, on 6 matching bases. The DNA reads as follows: TGTGCCAGCAGTGAAGGGCGGGACGCATCCTACGAGCAGTACTTC. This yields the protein CASSEGRDASYEQYF.